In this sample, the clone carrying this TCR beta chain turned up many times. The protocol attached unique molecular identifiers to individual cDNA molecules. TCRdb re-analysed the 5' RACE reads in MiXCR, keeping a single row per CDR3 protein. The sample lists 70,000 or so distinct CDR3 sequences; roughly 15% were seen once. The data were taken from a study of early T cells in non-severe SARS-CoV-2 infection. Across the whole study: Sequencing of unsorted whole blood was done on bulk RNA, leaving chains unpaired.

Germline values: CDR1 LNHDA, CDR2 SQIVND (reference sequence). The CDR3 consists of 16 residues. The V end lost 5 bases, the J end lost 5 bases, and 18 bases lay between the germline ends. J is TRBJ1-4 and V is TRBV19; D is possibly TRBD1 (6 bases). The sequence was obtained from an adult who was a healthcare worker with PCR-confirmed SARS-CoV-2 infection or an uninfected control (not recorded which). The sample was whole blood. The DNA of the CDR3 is TGTGCCAGTAGTCCGGGGCGGGGACATACGAATGAAAAACTGTTTTTT. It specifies CASSPGRGHTNEKLFF.